A selection of T cell receptor beta chains follows, all from one sample in a study of blood T cell repertoires in COVID-19. Repertoires were generated with immunoSEQ multiplex PCR, while TCRdb's copy carries only in-frame clones and drops some. The sample has some 110,000 clones; roughly 83% are singletons. Sample: peripheral blood. The receptors here all came from a human donor in a cohort sampled during active COVID-19. The CDR3 runs from the conserved cysteine through the conserved F or W. Fields, in order: clone size, J gene, V gene, D gene, CDR3 DNA, CDR3 protein. A D gene is named only where the DNA matches it firmly. Only part of the rows carry a size: once, few, many, or a class if the clone is expanded.

-,TRBJ2-2,TRBV7-7,TRBD2,TGTGCCAGCAGCACTGGACTAGCGGGAAAGGCCGGGGAGCTGTTTTTT,CASSTGLAGKAGELFF
once,TRBJ1-4,TRBV28,TRBD1,TGTGCCAGCAGGGGCGGGACAGGGGGCGGTGAAAAACTGTTTTTT,CASRGGTGGGEKLFF
-,TRBJ2-7,TRBV2,TRBD1,TGTGCCAGCGGGACAGGGGGCCCCTACGAGCAGTACTTC,CASGTGGPYEQYF
-,TRBJ1-6,TRBV7-3,-,TGTGCCAGCAGCTTAACGCTCGGACCCCTCCACTTT,CASSLTLGPLHF
many,TRBJ1-1,TRBV18,-,TGTGCCAGCTCAGCCAGGGATAACACTGAAGCTTTCTTT,CASSARDNTEAFF
-,TRBJ1-6,TRBV2,TRBD1,TGTGCCATAACGAGGGACAGGGCAAATTCACCCCTCCACTTT,CAITRDRANSPLHF
once,TRBJ1-4,TRBV10-3,-,TGTGCCATCAGTAACCGGAACAGGGTCAACGAAAAACTGTTTTTT,CAISNRNRVNEKLFF
-,TRBJ2-5,TRBV9,-,TGTGCCAGCAGCGTAGTGCCCTCAAACAGGGTATGGGGACAAGAGACCCAGTACTTC,CASSVVPSNRVWGQETQYF
-,TRBJ1-2,TRBV28,TRBD1,TGTGCCAGCAGTCCCCCGGGACAGGTCAGTCTCTATGGCTACACCTTC,CASSPPGQVSLYGYTF
-,TRBJ1-1,TRBV7-3,-,TGTGCCAGCAGCTTAAATAATAGGGGCACTGAAGCTTTCTTT,CASSLNNRGTEAFF
-,TRBJ2-3,TRBV18,-,TGTGCCAGCTCAGCCCTTACTAGCTCCAGCACAGATACGCAGTATTTT,CASSALTSSSTDTQYF
-,TRBJ2-5,TRBV3-1/TRBV3-2,TRBD2,TGTGCCAGCAGCCAGACTAGCGGGGAAGAGACCCAGTACTTC,CASSQTSGEETQYF
-,TRBJ2-1,TRBV6-1,-,TGTGCCAGCAGTGCCTTGTGGCCCCCCTCCTTTACCTACAATGAGCAGTTCTTC,CASSALWPPSFTYNEQFF
-,TRBJ2-5,TRBV6-5,TRBD2,TGTGCCAGCAGTTCGGGACTAGACGGGTGGATGGAGACCCAGTACTTC,CASSSGLDGWMETQYF
-,TRBJ1-5,TRBV3-1/TRBV3-2,-,TGTGCCAGCAGCCAATCAGGGTCCCTAAATCAGCCCCAGCATTTT,CASSQSGSLNQPQHF
-,TRBJ2-3,TRBV5-1,-,TGCGCCAGCAGCTTTGTGGGGACAAGCACAGATACGCAGTATTTT,CASSFVGTSTDTQYF
-,TRBJ2-1,TRBV4-2,TRBD2,TGTGCCAGCAGCCAAGTTTTGCAGGGCGGGGGTGAGCAGTTCTTC,CASSQVLQGGGEQFF
-,TRBJ1-5,TRBV6-4,-,TGTGCCAGCAGTACGACATTGTCGGGCAATCAGCCCCAGCATTTT,CASSTTLSGNQPQHF
once,TRBJ2-7,TRBV27,-,TGTGCCAGCAGTTTAAAGAGACAGTACCCCTACGAGCAGTACTTC,CASSLKRQYPYEQYF
-,TRBJ1-5,TRBV12-5,TRBD1,TGTGCTAGTGGCCAAGGACAGGCCACATATCAGCCCCAGCATTTT,CASGQGQATYQPQHF
once,TRBJ1-4,TRBV5-1,-,TGCGCCAGCAGCTTCGGTTTAGGGGCGACAACTAATGAAAAACTGTTTTTT,CASSFGLGATTNEKLFF
-,TRBJ2-5,TRBV4-1,-,TGCGCCAGCAGCCAGACAGCTTACCAGGAAGAGACCCAGTACTTC,CASSQTAYQEETQYF
-,TRBJ1-1,TRBV12-3/TRBV12-4,TRBD1,TGTGCCAGCAGACCTGACAGGGGGGGTGAAGCTTTCTTT,CASRPDRGGEAFF